Listed below are T cell receptor beta chains from one sample, sequenced in a study of identifying expanded T cells in peripheral blood. The method was immunoSEQ multiplex PCR; TCRdb's version includes in-frame clones alone and lacks a portion of them. The sample comprises roughly 86,000 clones, 70% to 90% of which are singletons, and around 4.5% rests with the top ten. What was sequenced was blood. The receptors shown here come from a person aged 18 to 70 in good health. Both conserved end residues are part of each CDR3. The D gene is left open where the match is weak. Rows give clone size only sometimes, using once, few, many, or a class for an expanded clone.

D gene,clone size,V gene,J gene,CDR3 protein,CDR3 DNA
-,-,TRBV7-9,TRBJ1-2,CASSPELSYGYTF,TGTGCCAGCAGCCCGGAGCTTAGCTATGGCTACACCTTC
TRBD2,-,TRBV6-5,TRBJ2-3,CASRPRGAPTDTQYF,TGTGCCAGCAGGCCGCGGGGGGCCCCCACAGATACGCAGTATTTT
-,-,TRBV5-1,TRBJ2-6,CASSKNRDSGANVLTF,TGCGCCAGCAGCAAAAACAGGGACTCTGGGGCCAACGTCCTGACTTTC
-,once,TRBV7-3,TRBJ2-3,CASSPETDTQYF,TGTGCCAGCAGCCCTGAGACAGATACGCAGTATTTT
-,-,TRBV5-6,TRBJ1-1,CASSSGPLGSAEAFF,TGTGCCAGCAGCTCCGGGCCCCTGGGGAGCGCTGAAGCTTTCTTT
TRBD2,-,TRBV18,TRBJ2-2,CASSPSGGRTTGELFF,TGTGCCAGCTCACCCTCGGGGGGGCGTACGACCGGGGAGCTGTTTTTT
-,few,TRBV6-5,TRBJ1-3,CASSYGGSGNTIYF,TGTGCCAGCAGTTACGGAGGGTCTGGAAACACCATATATTTT
TRBD2,-,TRBV30,TRBJ2-1,CAWSDGSGGAHEQFF,TGTGCCTGGAGCGATGGTAGCGGGGGGGCCCATGAGCAGTTCTTC
-,-,TRBV2,TRBJ2-1,CASRNYEQFF,TGTGCCAGCAGAAACTATGAGCAGTTCTTC
-,-,TRBV7-2,TRBJ2-1,CASSLESLSSYNEQFF,TGTGCCAGCAGCTTAGAGAGTCTGAGCTCCTACAATGAGCAGTTCTTC
-,-,TRBV4-3,TRBJ2-1,CASSQDSALAEQFF,TGCGCCAGCAGCCAAGATTCTGCATTGGCTGAGCAGTTCTTC
-,-,TRBV5-1,TRBJ1-6,CASSLGHRNNSPLHF,TGCGCCAGCAGCTTGGGACATCGGAATAATTCACCCCTCCACTTT
-,-,TRBV4-1,TRBJ1-2,CASRATGGQKTNGYTF,TGCGCCAGCAGGGCTACAGGAGGGCAGAAAACTAATGGCTACACCTTC
-,-,TRBV5-4,TRBJ2-5,CASSLRYQETQYF,TGTGCCAGCAGCTTGCGGTACCAAGAGACCCAGTACTTC
-,-,TRBV6-6,TRBJ1-1,CASAYDGGNTEAFF,TGTGCCAGCGCTTATGACGGGGGGAACACTGAAGCTTTCTTT
-,-,TRBV11-2,TRBJ2-4,CASSIGVLAKNIQYF,TGTGCCAGCAGTATAGGCGTCCTAGCCAAAAACATTCAGTACTTC
-,-,TRBV19,TRBJ1-1,CASSPPKGRPLNTEAFF,TGTGCCAGTAGTCCCCCGAAAGGGAGACCATTGAACACTGAAGCTTTCTTT
-,-,TRBV6-4,TRBJ1-2,CASSPDGFGYTF,TGTGCCAGCAGCCCGGACGGATTTGGCTACACCTTC
-,-,TRBV18,TRBJ2-1,CASSPPDPGGEQFF,TGTGCCAGCTCACCACCGGATCCCGGCGGTGAGCAGTTCTTC
-,-,TRBV7-6,TRBJ2-2,CASSLGGTGELFF,TGTGCCAGCAGCTTAGGGGGTACCGGGGAGCTGTTTTTT
-,-,TRBV6-1,TRBJ1-5,CASSVTQGLPQHF,TGTGCCAGCAGTGTAACACAGGGCCTCCCCCAGCATTTT
TRBD1,-,TRBV29-1,TRBJ1-2,CSVAGTGINYGYTF,TGCAGCGTTGCGGGGACAGGGATCAACTATGGCTACACCTTC
-,-,TRBV19,TRBJ1-2,CASSDYNYGYTF,TGTGCCAGTAGCGACTATAACTATGGCTACACCTTC
-,-,TRBV2,TRBJ1-1,CASAQDANTEAFF,TGTGCCAGCGCCCAGGACGCAAACACTGAAGCTTTCTTT
-,-,TRBV7-2,TRBJ2-1,CASSLGKNNEQFF,TGTGCCAGCAGCTTAGGGAAAAACAATGAGCAGTTCTTC
-,-,TRBV30,TRBJ1-6,CAWSAGTNSPLHF,TGTGCCTGGAGTGCCGGTACCAACTCACCCCTCCACTTT
-,-,TRBV2,TRBJ1-5,CASSGVYQPQHF,TGTGCCAGCAGTGGTGTATATCAGCCCCAGCATTTT
-,-,TRBV19,TRBJ1-1,CASSIQQGSTEAFF,TGTGCCAGTAGTATACAGCAGGGGTCCACTGAAGCTTTCTTT
-,once,TRBV4-3,TRBJ1-4,CASSQDRGPVTTNEKLFF,TGCGCCAGCAGCCAAGATAGGGGCCCGGTAACAACTAATGAAAAACTGTTTTTT
TRBD1,-,TRBV5-6,TRBJ2-7,CASSFRMGQGRNEQYF,TGTGCCAGCAGCTTCAGAATGGGACAGGGGCGGAACGAGCAGTACTTC
-,few,TRBV6-6,TRBJ1-3,CASDGSGNTIYF,TGTGCCAGTGACGGGTCTGGAAACACCATATATTTT
TRBD1,-,TRBV19,TRBJ2-6,CASSTGTGSGANVLTF,TGTGCCAGTAGTACCGGGACAGGGTCCGGGGCCAACGTCCTGACTTTC
TRBD1,-,TRBV28,TRBJ2-7,CASSFRGNEQYF,TGTGCCAGCAGTTTCAGGGGGAACGAGCAGTACTTC
-,-,TRBV6-6,TRBJ2-7,CASSYLGEQYF,TGTGCCAGCAGTTACCTCGGCGAGCAGTACTTC
TRBD1,-,TRBV7-2,TRBJ1-2,CASSPYIEGADYGYTF,TGTGCCAGCAGCCCCTATATTGAGGGGGCGGACTATGGCTACACCTTC
-,-,TRBV11-1,TRBJ1-2,CASSLALAGKEGYTF,TGTGCCAGCAGCTTAGCGTTGGCAGGGAAAGAGGGCTACACCTTC
TRBD1,-,TRBV6-5,TRBJ1-1,CASRRGPEAFF,TGTGCCAGCAGAAGGGGGCCTGAAGCTTTCTTT
-,-,TRBV6-1,TRBJ1-1,CASSGRPGTDMNTEAFF,TGTGCCAGCAGTGGTCGTCCGGGTACCGACATGAACACTGAAGCTTTCTTT
-,-,TRBV18,TRBJ2-3,CASSPRDFGTDTQYF,TGTGCCAGCTCACCAAGGGACTTCGGCACAGATACGCAGTATTTT
-,-,TRBV5-5,TRBJ1-2,CASSPEGYGYTF,TGTGCCAGCAGTCCGGAGGGCTATGGCTACACCTTC
-,-,TRBV5-6,TRBJ1-1,CASSSPTGNTEAFF,TGTGCCAGCAGCTCACCGACAGGGAACACTGAAGCTTTCTTT
TRBD1,few,TRBV6-6,TRBJ1-4,CASQGQATTNEKLFF,TGTGCCAGCCAGGGACAGGCAACAACTAATGAAAAACTGTTTTTT
-,-,TRBV6-5,TRBJ2-7,CASSLRAAYEQYF,TGTGCCAGCAGCCTCAGGGCAGCCTACGAGCAGTACTTC
TRBD1,-,TRBV6-4,TRBJ1-6,CASSRDRANSPLHF,TGTGCCAGCAGCCGGGACAGGGCCAATTCACCCCTCCACTTT
-,-,TRBV6-4,TRBJ1-6,CASAAAEGYNSPLHF,TGTGCCAGCGCGGCAGCCGAGGGCTATAATTCACCCCTCCACTTT
TRBD1,-,TRBV2,TRBJ1-3,CASSPRQGAGNTIYF,TGTGCCAGCAGTCCTCGACAGGGGGCTGGAAACACCATATATTTT
TRBD1,-,TRBV28,TRBJ2-2,CASWGPGGPGELFF,TGTGCCAGCTGGGGGCCAGGGGGCCCCGGGGAGCTGTTTTTT
TRBD1,-,TRBV7-6,TRBJ2-2,CASSPPGGAGELFF,TGTGCCAGCAGCCCCCCAGGGGGAGCCGGGGAGCTGTTTTTT
-,-,TRBV30,TRBJ1-2,CAWWDTNYGYTF,TGTGCCTGGTGGGACACAAACTATGGCTACACCTTC
TRBD1,-,TRBV9,TRBJ2-2,CASSVEKEDRSTGELFF,TGTGCCAGCAGCGTAGAAAAGGAGGACAGGAGTACCGGGGAGCTGTTTTTT
-,-,TRBV6-5,TRBJ2-7,CASSYSRRGLPYEQYF,TGTGCCAGCAGTTACTCGAGACGTGGCCTCCCCTACGAGCAGTACTTC
-,-,TRBV7-8,TRBJ2-1,CASSIYNEQFF,TGTGCCAGCAGCATATACAATGAGCAGTTCTTC
-,-,TRBV7-9,TRBJ2-7,CASSFNQGSNEQYF,TGTGCCAGCAGCTTTAATCAGGGGTCCAACGAGCAGTACTTC
-,few,TRBV7-9,TRBJ1-5,CASGTYNQPQHF,TGTGCCAGCGGCACATACAATCAGCCCCAGCATTTT
TRBD1,once,TRBV4-1,TRBJ1-1,CASSQDLGQGAGEAFF,TGCGCCAGCAGCCAAGATCTCGGACAGGGGGCAGGTGAAGCTTTCTTT
-,-,TRBV7-9,TRBJ1-1,CASSVTGSTEAFF,TGTGCCAGCAGCGTTACAGGGAGTACTGAAGCTTTCTTT
-,once,TRBV11-2,TRBJ1-2,CASSTLRQKNYGYTF,TGTGCCAGCAGTACCCTTCGACAGAAGAACTATGGCTACACCTTC
-,few,TRBV28,TRBJ1-6,CASSAPGQGNSPLHF,TGTGCCAGCAGTGCCCCGGGGCAAGGCAATTCACCCCTCCACTTT